Here is one TCR beta chain with its context. Its specificity is not known. V was trimmed by 1 base and J by 5 bases, leaving 8 bases between them. Germline CDR1 and CDR2: GTSNPN and SVGIG (reference sequence). The CDR3 is made up of 13 amino acids. This sample was taken from a study of shared clonotypes between healthy human individuals. General study findings and limits: The authors sampled blood alone, and tissue repertoires likely differ. Investigators expected sequencing depth to affect clonotype sharing among donors.

Free of recent acute infections or vaccinations, the donors were healthy HIV-negative adults. TCRdb's table, derived via immunoSEQ multiplex PCR, lists solely in-frame clones and lacks some. The sample gives approximately 510,000 clones, 79% of which show up once; 10% to 15% is in the top ten. The receptor's source is a woman aged 40 to 50 in good health. Some clones in this sample may be carry-over from other donors' samples. This chain connects TRBV30 to TRBJ2-2, with D perhaps matching TRBD2 (5 bases). Sequenced input: PBMCs. This CDR3 is CAWSDGKTGELFF. The DNA for the CDR3 is TGTGCCTGGAGTGACGGGAAAACCGGGGAGCTGTTTTTT.